The 2 T cell receptor beta chains given below trace back to one sample, sequenced in a study of cytomegalovirus exposure and HLA in healthy donors. PCR was performed using 60 Vbeta and 13 Jbeta primers. Clones were read by immunoSEQ multiplex PCR, and TCRdb kept only the in-frame ones, dropping some. The sample includes 85,000 to 130,000 clones, approximately 80% of them seen just once. The sequenced sample consisted of PBMCs. The origin of the receptors is a man aged 55-75 years in good health and CMV-seronegative.

The DNA of the CDR3 is TGTGCCAGCAGCCTTCTCAGTCCCTCCACAGATACGCAGTATTTT. Its translation is CASSLLSPSTDTQYF. The chain has TRBV4-2 and TRBJ2-3; the D is unclear. CDR1 and CDR2 (germline): LGHNA, YNFKEQ. With 4 bases removed from V and 2 bases from J, the gap between germline ends came to 13 bases. This CDR3 has 15 amino acids.

The chain uses TRBV7-3 and TRBJ2-2, with TRBD1 matching 8 bases. With 6 bases clipped from V and 1 base from J, the junction kept 4 bases outside the gene matches. This CDR3 region has 15 residues. The germline gives CDR1 SGHTA, CDR2 FQGTGA. CDR3 DNA: TGTGCCAGCAGACGAGACAGGGGGAACACCGGGGAGCTGTTTTTT. It codes for CASRRDRGNTGELFF.